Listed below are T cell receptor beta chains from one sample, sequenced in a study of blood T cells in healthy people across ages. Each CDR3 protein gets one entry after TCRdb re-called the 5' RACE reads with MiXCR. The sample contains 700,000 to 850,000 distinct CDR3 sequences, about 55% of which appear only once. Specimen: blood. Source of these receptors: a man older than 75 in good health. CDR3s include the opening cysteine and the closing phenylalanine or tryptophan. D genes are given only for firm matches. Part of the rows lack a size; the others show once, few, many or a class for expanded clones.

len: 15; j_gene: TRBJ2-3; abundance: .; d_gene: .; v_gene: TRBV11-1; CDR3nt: TGTGCCAGCAGTTTAAAAAGGGTGGCGACAGATACGCAGTATTTT; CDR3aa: CASSLKRVATDTQYF
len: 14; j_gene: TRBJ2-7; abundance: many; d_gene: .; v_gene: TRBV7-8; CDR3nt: TGTGCCAGCAGCTTAGGCCACGCTAGCTACGAGCAGTACTTC; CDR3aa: CASSLGHASYEQYF
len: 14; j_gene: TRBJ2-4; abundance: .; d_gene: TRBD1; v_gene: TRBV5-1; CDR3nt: TGCGCCAGCAGCACCGGGGACAGGGCCCTGGAGCAGTACTTC; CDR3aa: CASSTGDRALEQYF
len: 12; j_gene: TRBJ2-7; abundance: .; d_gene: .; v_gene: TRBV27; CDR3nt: TGTGCCAGCGGGCTAGCGAGCTACGAGCAGTACTTC; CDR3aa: CASGLASYEQYF
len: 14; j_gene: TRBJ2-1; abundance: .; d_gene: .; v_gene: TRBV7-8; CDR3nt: TGTGCCAGCAGCCCTAGTTCTCCTAGCAGTGAGCAGTTCTTC; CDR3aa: CASSPSSPSSEQFF
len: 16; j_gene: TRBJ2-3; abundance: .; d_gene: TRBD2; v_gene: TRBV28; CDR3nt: TGTGCCAGCAGTTCCCAAGCGGGAGGGTCAGGAGATACGCAGTATTTT; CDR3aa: CASSSQAGGSGDTQYF
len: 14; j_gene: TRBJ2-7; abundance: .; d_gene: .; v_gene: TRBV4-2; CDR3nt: TGTGCCAGCAGCCAAGGAGCCAGCTCCTACGTGCAGTACTTC; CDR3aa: CASSQGASSYVQYF
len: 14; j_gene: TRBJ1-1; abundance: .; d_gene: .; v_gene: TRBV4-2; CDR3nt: TGTGCCAGCAGCCAAGATCGGGGGAACACTGAAGCTTTCTTT; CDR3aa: CASSQDRGNTEAFF
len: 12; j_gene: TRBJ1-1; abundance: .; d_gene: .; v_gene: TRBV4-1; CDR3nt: TGCGCCAGCAGCGGGGCATTCACTGAAGCTTTCTTT; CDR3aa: CASSGAFTEAFF
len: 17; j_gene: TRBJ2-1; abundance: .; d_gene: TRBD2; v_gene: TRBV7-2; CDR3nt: TGTGCCAGCAGCTTAGTGAGGGCTAGCGGGTTAAGGGATGAGCAGTTCTTC; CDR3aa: CASSLVRASGLRDEQFF
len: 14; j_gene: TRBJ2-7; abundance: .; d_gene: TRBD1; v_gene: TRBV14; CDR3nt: TGTGCCAGCAGCCACTTGCAGGGGGCCTACGAGCAGTACTTC; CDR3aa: CASSHLQGAYEQYF
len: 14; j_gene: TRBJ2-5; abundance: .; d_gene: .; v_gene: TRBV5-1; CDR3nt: TGCGCCAGCAGCCACAGGGCCCCCGGAGAGACCCAGTACTTC; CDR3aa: CASSHRAPGETQYF
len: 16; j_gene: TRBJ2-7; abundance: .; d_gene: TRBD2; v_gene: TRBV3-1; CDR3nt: TGTGCCAGCAGCAATCTAGCGGTTACCCCCTCCTACGAGCAGTACTTC; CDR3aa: CASSNLAVTPSYEQYF
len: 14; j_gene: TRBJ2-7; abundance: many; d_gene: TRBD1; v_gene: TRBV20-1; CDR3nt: TGCAGTGCTAGAGATGGACAGGGGTTCTACGAGCAGTACTTC; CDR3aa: CSARDGQGFYEQYF
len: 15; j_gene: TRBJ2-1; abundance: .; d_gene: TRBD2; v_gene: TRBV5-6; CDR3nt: TGTGCCAGCAGCCCCTTTGCGGGAGGGCCAGTCGAGCAGTTCTTC; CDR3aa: CASSPFAGGPVEQFF
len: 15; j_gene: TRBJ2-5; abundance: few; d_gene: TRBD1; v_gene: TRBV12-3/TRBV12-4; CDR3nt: TGTGCCAGCAGTTTAGGCAGGGGGATGCAAGAGACCCAGTACTTC; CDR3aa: CASSLGRGMQETQYF
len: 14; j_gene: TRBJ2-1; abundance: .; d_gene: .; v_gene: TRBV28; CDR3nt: TGTGCCAGCAGTTTCCCGCCGCCGGGCTATGAGCAGTTCTTC; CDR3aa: CASSFPPPGYEQFF
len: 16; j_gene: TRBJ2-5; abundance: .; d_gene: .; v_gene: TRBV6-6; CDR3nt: TGTGCCAGCAGTTACTGGGCAGGGGGGTTCCAAGAGACCCAGTACTTC; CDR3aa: CASSYWAGGFQETQYF
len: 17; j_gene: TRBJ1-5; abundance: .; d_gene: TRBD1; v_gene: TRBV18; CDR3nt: TGTGCCAGCTCACCCAGTCCGACAGGGGGGATAGGGCAGCCCCAGCATTTT; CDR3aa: CASSPSPTGGIGQPQHF
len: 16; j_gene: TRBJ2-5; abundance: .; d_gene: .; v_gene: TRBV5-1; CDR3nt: TGCGCCAGCAGCCCCTCGGGAGCCTCCGGGGGAGAGACCCAGTACTTC; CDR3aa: CASSPSGASGGETQYF
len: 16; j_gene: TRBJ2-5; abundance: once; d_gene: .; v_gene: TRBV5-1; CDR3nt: TGCGCCAGCAGTCTGAGGGCCGGGGGCCCCGGAGAGACCCAGTACTTC; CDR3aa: CASSLRAGGPGETQYF
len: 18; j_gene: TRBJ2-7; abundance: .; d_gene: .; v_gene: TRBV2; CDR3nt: TGTGCCAGCAGTGAAGCTTTCTGGGGGGCAGCCGCCTCCTACGAGCAGTACTTC; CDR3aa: CASSEAFWGAAASYEQYF
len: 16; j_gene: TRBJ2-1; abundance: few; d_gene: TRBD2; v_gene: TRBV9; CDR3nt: TGTGCCAGCAGCGCCATAGCGGGAGGGTTCGCAAATGAGCAGTTCTTC; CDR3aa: CASSAIAGGFANEQFF
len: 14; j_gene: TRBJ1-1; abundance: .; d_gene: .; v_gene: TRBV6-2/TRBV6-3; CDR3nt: TGTGCCAGCAGTGATCGGGGCCCGCCGGCTGAAGCTTTCTTT; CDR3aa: CASSDRGPPAEAFF
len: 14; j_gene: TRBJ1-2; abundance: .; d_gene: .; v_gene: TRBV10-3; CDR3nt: TGTGCCATCAGTGGGACAGCAGCTAACTATGGCTACACCTTC; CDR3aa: CAISGTAANYGYTF
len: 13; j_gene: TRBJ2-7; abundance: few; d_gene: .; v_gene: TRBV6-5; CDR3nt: TGTGCCAGTAGGTTCAGGGCCCCCGGCGAGCAGTACTTC; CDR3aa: CASRFRAPGEQYF
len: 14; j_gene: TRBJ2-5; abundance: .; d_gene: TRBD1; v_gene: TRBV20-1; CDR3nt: TGCAGTGCTAGAGCCGTTGACAGGGTAGGGGCCCAGTACTTC; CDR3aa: CSARAVDRVGAQYF
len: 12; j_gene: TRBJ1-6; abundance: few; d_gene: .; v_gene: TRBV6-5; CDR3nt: TGTGCCAGCAGTTACCTTAATTCACCCCTCCACTTT; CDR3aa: CASSYLNSPLHF
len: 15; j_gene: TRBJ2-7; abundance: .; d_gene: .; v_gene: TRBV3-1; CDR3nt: TGTGCCAGCAGCCCTGGGGGACTCGCCTCCTACGAGCAGTACTTC; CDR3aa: CASSPGGLASYEQYF
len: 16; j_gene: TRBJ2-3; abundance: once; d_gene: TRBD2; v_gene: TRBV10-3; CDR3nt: TGTGCCATCAGTGTCGTTAGGGCGGGAGAAACAGATACGCAGTATTTT; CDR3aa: CAISVVRAGETDTQYF
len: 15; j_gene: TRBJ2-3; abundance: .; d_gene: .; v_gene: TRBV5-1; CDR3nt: TGCGCCAGCGCCTCTTTACAGGGACCCATGGATACGCAGTATTTT; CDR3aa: CASASLQGPMDTQYF
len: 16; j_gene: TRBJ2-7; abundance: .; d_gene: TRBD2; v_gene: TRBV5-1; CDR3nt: TGCGCCAGCAGCTTGAGTGCGTCTAGCGGCACCTACGAGCAGTACTTC; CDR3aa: CASSLSASSGTYEQYF
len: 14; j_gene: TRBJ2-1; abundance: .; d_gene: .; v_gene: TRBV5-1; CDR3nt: TGCGCCAGCAGCGGTGGGATGGTCAACAATGAGCAGTTCTTC; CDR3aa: CASSGGMVNNEQFF
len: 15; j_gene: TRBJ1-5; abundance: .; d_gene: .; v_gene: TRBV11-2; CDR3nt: TGTGCCAGCAGCTTAGGCGGAGACGGCAATCAGCCCCAGCATTTT; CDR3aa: CASSLGGDGNQPQHF
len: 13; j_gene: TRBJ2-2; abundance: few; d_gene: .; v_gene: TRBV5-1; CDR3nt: TGCGCCAGCAGCCCGGAGAACACCGGGGAGCTGTTTTTT; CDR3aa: CASSPENTGELFF
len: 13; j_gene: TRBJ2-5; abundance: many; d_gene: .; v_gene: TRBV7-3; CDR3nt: TGTGCCAGCAGCTCGAAATCGGAGGAGACCCAGTACTTC; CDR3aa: CASSSKSEETQYF
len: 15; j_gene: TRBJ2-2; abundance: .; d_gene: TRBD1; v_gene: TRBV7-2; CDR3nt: TGTGCCAGCAGCTTGAGGGACAGCAACACCGGGGAGCTGTTTTTT; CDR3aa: CASSLRDSNTGELFF
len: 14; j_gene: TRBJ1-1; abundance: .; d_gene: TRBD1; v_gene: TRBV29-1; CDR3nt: TGCAGCGTTGAACCGGGACAGCCGAGCACTGAAGCTTTCTTT; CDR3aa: CSVEPGQPSTEAFF
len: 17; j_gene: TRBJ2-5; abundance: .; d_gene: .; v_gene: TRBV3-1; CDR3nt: TGTGCCAGCAGCCAACTGAGTCGGGGGCAGGGTAGAGAGACCCAGTACTTC; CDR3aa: CASSQLSRGQGRETQYF
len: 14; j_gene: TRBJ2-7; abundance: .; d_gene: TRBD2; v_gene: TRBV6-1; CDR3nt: TGTGCCACCGAACTAGCGCCCAGCTCCTACGAGCAGTACTTC; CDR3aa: CATELAPSSYEQYF
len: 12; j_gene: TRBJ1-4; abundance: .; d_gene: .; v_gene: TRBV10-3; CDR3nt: TGTGCCGCCGGGGGACGGGGTGAAAAACTGTTTTTT; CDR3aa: CAAGGRGEKLFF
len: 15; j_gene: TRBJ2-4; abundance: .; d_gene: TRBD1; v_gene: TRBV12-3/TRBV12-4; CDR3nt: TGTGCCAGCAGTTACGACAGGGCCAAGAGGGACATTCAGTACTTC; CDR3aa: CASSYDRAKRDIQYF
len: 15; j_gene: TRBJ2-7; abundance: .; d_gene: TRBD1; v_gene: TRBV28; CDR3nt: TGTGCCAGCAGACAACAGGGGCTAGGCTCCTACGAGCAGTACTTC; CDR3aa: CASRQQGLGSYEQYF
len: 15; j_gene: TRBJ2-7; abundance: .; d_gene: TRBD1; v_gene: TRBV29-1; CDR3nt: TGCAGCGTTGATAACCGGGACAGGGGGTACTACGAGCAGTACTTC; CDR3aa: CSVDNRDRGYYEQYF
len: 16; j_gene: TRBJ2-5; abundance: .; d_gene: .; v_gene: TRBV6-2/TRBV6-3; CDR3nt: TGTGCCAGCAGTTACGGAAGGGGCCCCTACCAAGAGACCCAGTACTTC; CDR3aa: CASSYGRGPYQETQYF
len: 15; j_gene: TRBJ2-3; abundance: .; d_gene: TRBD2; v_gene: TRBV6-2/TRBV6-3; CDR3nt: TGTGCCAGCAGCCCGACTAGCGGGGGGGCGGATACGCAGTATTTT; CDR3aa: CASSPTSGGADTQYF